This T cell receptor beta chain was identified in a study of beta chain features in type 1 diabetes. Isolated RNA was reverse transcribed in full, so expressed TCRB transcripts were sequenced. Sequencing of naive, central memory and regulatory T cell samples gave an average of about 3.57 million reads. Data came from immunoSEQ multiplex PCR; TCRdb stores just in-frame clones and leaves some out. The sample includes fewer than 500,000 clones, 11% to 15% of them seen just once. General observations from the study: Researchers cautioned that cDNA sequencing could over-represent cells with high TCR expression. Junctions at VDJ sites from type 1 diabetes patients had fewer insertions and more deletions.

Only a few counts were recorded for this clone. Its antigen is undetermined. V lost 5 bases and J lost 7, with 15 bases in between. CDR3 length: 14 amino acids. Germline V CDR1 and CDR2: SGHVS, FQNEAQ. The chain combines TRBV7-8 with TRBJ1-5, with D maybe TRBD1 (5 bases). The origin of this receptor is a man aged 25-45 years in good health. Sequenced: naive CD4+ T cells from blood. CDR3 DNA: TGTGCCAGCAGCCCCCAGGGATCGGACCAGCCCCAGCATTTT. This sequence encodes CASSPQGSDQPQHF. The full variable domain, its missing parts supplied by reference TRBV7-8 and TRBJ1-5, is GAGVSQSPRYKVAKRGQDVALRCDPISGHVSLFWYQQALGQGPEFLTYFQNEAQLDKSGLPSDRFFAERPEGSVSTLKIQRTQQEDSAVYLCASSPQGSDQPQHFGDGTRLSIL.